One sample yielded the 18 T cell receptor beta chains listed below, sequenced in a study of T-cell memory formation after mild COVID-19. TCRdb redid the calling of the 5' RACE reads with MiXCR, one entry per CDR3 protein. The profile shows almost 350,000 distinct CDR3 sequences, 20% to 25% of them singletons. The sequenced sample was PBMCs or a T cell subset sorted from them (not recorded which). The receptor set was obtained from a man younger than 35 who had mild COVID-19 (a few samples of this study predate the infection). Cell type and time point are not known.

This rearrangement joins TRBV4-3 to TRBJ2-5, with TRBD1 matching over 7 bases. J was trimmed by 8 bases and V by 3 bases; bases with no gene match: 9. The CDR3 has 14 amino acids. From germline, CDR1 is LGHNA and CDR2 YSLEER. Here the CDR3 DNA reads TGCGCCAGCAGCCATGCCGGGACAGCGGCTACCCAGTACTTC. It codes for CASSHAGTAATQYF.

This clonotype was observed at least ten times. This rearrangement joins TRBV18 to TRBJ2-3; 8 nucleotides match TRBD1. After removal of 3 bases from V and 4 bases from J, the junction contained 6 bases not matched to a gene. The length of the CDR3 is 15 residues. CDR1 is KGHSH, CDR2 LQKENI, per germline. In DNA form, the CDR3 reads TGTGCCAGCTCACCTCTACAGGGGGGCGCAGATACGCAGTATTTT. As protein: CASSPLQGGADTQYF.

The chain joins TRBV20-1 to TRBJ2-1; 9 nucleotides align to TRBD2. This CDR3 has 17 residues. After removal of 3 bases from V and 0 bases from J, the junction contained 9 bases not matched to a gene. The V gene's germline CDR1 is DFQATT and CDR2 SNEGSKA (reference sequence). The CDR3 is CSASRARGGSSYNEQFF. CDR3 bases: TGCAGTGCTAGTCGTGCGCGGGGGGGCAGCTCCTACAATGAGCAGTTCTTC.

The rearrangement uses TRBV5-6 and TRBJ1-1; unclear D gene. The CDR3 is 13 residues long. Germline values: CDR1 SGHDT, CDR2 YYEEEE. V lost 3 bases to trimming and J lost 6 bases, with 12 bases between them. The CDR3 loop is CASSSRQAPEAFF. The CDR3 DNA reads as TGTGCCAGCAGCTCACGACAAGCTCCTGAAGCTTTCTTT. The full variable domain, completed using reference TRBV5-6 and TRBJ1-1, is DAGVTQSPTHLIKTRGQQVTLRCSPKSGHDTVSWYQQALGQGPQFIFQYYEEEERQRGNFPDRFSGHQFPNYSSELNVNALLLGDSALYLCASSSRQAPEAFFGQGTRLTVV.

This clonotype has just a few counts. A much larger clone lies one base from this, so it may be a read error. The chain employs TRBV6-6 and TRBJ2-7; D is uncertain. The CDR3 runs to 12 residues. V was clipped by 0 bases and J by 5 bases, with 5 bases between them. The germline CDR1 and CDR2 sequences are MNHNY and SVGAGI (reference sequence). The DNA for the CDR3 is TGTGCCAGCAGTTACTCGGCCCACGAGCAGTACTTC. Protein sequence: CASSYSAHEQYF.

In its sample, this clonotype was seen a few times. The chain uses TRBV5-1 and TRBJ2-2; tentatively, D is TRBD1 (6 bases). The V and J ends lost 4 bases and 5 bases respectively, with 15 bases between them. The CDR3 is 15 residues long. Germline values: CDR1 SGHRS, CDR2 YFSETQ. The CDR3 coding sequence is TGCGCCAGCAGCCTACAGGGCGAGCGGACCGGGGAGCTGTTTTTT. Translating gives CASSLQGERTGELFF. The entire variable domain, with the rest obtained from reference TRBV5-1 and TRBJ2-2, is as follows: KAGVTQTPRYLIKTRGQQVTLSCSPISGHRSVSWYQQTPGQGLQFLFEYFSETQRNKGNFPGRFSGRQFSNSRSEMNVSTLELGDSALYLCASSLQGERTGELFFGEGSRLTVL.

V usage is TRBV5-5 and J usage is TRBJ2-2; D might be TRBD2 (5 bases). The CDR3 has 15 residues. CDR1 and CDR2 from the germline V gene are SGHKS and YYEKEE (reference sequence). V was clipped by 3 bases and J by 2 bases, with 11 bases between them. In DNA, the CDR3 is TGTGCCAGCAGCTCCTACGGGGTAAACACCGGGGAGCTGTTTTTT. Translating gives CASSSYGVNTGELFF.

The chain links TRBV12-3 or TRBV12-4 to TRBJ2-5; D remains unclear. This CDR3 contains 13 residues. V lost 3 bases and J lost 5, with 10 bases in between. The CDR3 DNA reads TGTGCCAGCAGTTTGGGTCGCTGGGAGACCCAGTACTTC. This translates into CASSLGRWETQYF.

The chain is built from TRBV15 and TRBJ2-3; 10 bases agree with TRBD2. CDR1 and CDR2 from the germline V gene are LNHNV and YYDKDF (reference sequence). V was pared by 4 bases and J by 1 base, with 2 bases of the junction left unmatched. The CDR3 loop spans 15 amino acids. As DNA, the CDR3 is TGTGCCACCAGCACTGGACTAGCGGGCACAGATACGCAGTATTTT. It codes for CATSTGLAGTDTQYF.

This clonotype was observed a few times. J is TRBJ2-3 and V is TRBV7-9, with TRBD2 matching over 7 bases. The CDR3 has 16 residues. In germline, CDR1 is SEHNR, CDR2 FQNEAQ (reference sequence). V lost 5 bases, J lost 4 bases, and 12 bases stayed unmatched. The CDR3 here is CASSALGGGKADTQYF. The CDR3 coding sequence is TGTGCCAGCAGCGCCCTTGGGGGGGGGAAGGCAGATACGCAGTATTTT.

This clonotype was counted at least ten times. The chain uses TRBV2 and TRBJ2-2, with D maybe TRBD1 (5 bases). V was cut by 5 bases and J by 0 bases, with 10 bases left in between. This CDR3 contains 15 residues. From germline, CDR1 is SNHLY and CDR2 FYNNEI. In nucleotides, the CDR3 is TGTGCCAGCAGTCTGACAGAAGCGAACACCGGGGAGCTGTTTTTT. Encoded protein: CASSLTEANTGELFF.

CDR3 amino acids: CASSFGQINEQFF. The DNA of the CDR3 is TGTGCCAGCAGCTTCGGACAGATCAATGAGCAGTTCTTC. The rearrangement links TRBV7-9 to TRBJ2-1, with D perhaps matching TRBD1 (6 bases). Germline V lookup: CDR1 SEHNR, CDR2 FQNEAQ (reference sequence). The CDR3 runs to 13 residues. Trimming left V 3 bases short and J 6 bases short, with 9 bases between.

This clonotype came up a few times. The chain links TRBV24-1 to TRBJ1-1; no reliable D call. This CDR3 is 13 amino acids long. The V end was cut by 4 bases, the J end by 4 bases, with 9 bases between. Germline CDR1 and CDR2: KGHDR and SFDVKD. Here the CDR3 reads CATSDRAGTEAFF. In DNA, the CDR3 is TGTGCCACCAGTGACCGTGCCGGCACTGAAGCTTTCTTT.

This clonotype came up a few times. The V and J genes are TRBV2 and TRBJ1-2; a weak D match, TRBD1 (5 bases). Germline CDR1 SNHLY, CDR2 FYNNEI. The germline V and J ends were trimmed by 7 bases and 5 bases, with 11 bases remaining between them. The CDR3 has 12 amino acids. CDR3 DNA sequence: TGTGCCAGCACCCGGGGGAAGTATGGCTACACCTTC. Its protein product is CASTRGKYGYTF.

The rearrangement uses TRBV6-5 and TRBJ1-5; 7 nucleotides align to TRBD1. The CDR3 is made up of 15 amino acids. Germline assignment: CDR1 MNHEY and CDR2 SVGAGI. With 5 bases clipped from V and 2 bases from J, the junction kept 6 bases outside the gene matches. CDR3 region: CASSRSGTGNQPQHF. The DNA of the CDR3 is TGTGCCAGCAGTAGATCCGGGACAGGCAATCAGCCCCAGCATTTT.

This clonotype has more than one count but fewer than ten. The chain joins TRBV4-2 to TRBJ2-2; D is ambiguous. Germline lookup yields CDR1 LGHNA and CDR2 YNFKEQ. Deletions cut 0 bases from V and 5 bases from J, with 7 bases between. The CDR3 is 14 amino acids. CDR3 protein: CASSQDPSTGELFF. CDR3 coding DNA: TGTGCCAGCAGCCAAGATCCCTCGACCGGGGAGCTGTTTTTT.

This chain uses TRBV6-1 with TRBJ2-7; a possible D gene is TRBD1 (6 bases). This CDR3 spans 15 amino acids. The germline gives CDR1 MNHNS, CDR2 SASEGT. V was cut by 6 bases and J by 3 bases, with 18 bases left in between. CDR3 region: CASSPDSFGVYEQYF. Written as DNA, the CDR3 is TGTGCCAGCAGCCCGGACAGTTTCGGGGTCTACGAGCAGTACTTC.

V and J are TRBV20-1 and TRBJ2-1; the D gene is possibly TRBD1 (6 bases). Trimming took 1 base from V and 3 from J, leaving 10 bases between them. CDR1 and CDR2 (germline): DFQATT, SNEGSKA (reference sequence). The CDR3 consists of 14 residues. CDR3 DNA: TGCAGTGCTAGAGGGGGACATCTCTACAATGAGCAGTTCTTC. Translation gives CSARGGHLYNEQFF.